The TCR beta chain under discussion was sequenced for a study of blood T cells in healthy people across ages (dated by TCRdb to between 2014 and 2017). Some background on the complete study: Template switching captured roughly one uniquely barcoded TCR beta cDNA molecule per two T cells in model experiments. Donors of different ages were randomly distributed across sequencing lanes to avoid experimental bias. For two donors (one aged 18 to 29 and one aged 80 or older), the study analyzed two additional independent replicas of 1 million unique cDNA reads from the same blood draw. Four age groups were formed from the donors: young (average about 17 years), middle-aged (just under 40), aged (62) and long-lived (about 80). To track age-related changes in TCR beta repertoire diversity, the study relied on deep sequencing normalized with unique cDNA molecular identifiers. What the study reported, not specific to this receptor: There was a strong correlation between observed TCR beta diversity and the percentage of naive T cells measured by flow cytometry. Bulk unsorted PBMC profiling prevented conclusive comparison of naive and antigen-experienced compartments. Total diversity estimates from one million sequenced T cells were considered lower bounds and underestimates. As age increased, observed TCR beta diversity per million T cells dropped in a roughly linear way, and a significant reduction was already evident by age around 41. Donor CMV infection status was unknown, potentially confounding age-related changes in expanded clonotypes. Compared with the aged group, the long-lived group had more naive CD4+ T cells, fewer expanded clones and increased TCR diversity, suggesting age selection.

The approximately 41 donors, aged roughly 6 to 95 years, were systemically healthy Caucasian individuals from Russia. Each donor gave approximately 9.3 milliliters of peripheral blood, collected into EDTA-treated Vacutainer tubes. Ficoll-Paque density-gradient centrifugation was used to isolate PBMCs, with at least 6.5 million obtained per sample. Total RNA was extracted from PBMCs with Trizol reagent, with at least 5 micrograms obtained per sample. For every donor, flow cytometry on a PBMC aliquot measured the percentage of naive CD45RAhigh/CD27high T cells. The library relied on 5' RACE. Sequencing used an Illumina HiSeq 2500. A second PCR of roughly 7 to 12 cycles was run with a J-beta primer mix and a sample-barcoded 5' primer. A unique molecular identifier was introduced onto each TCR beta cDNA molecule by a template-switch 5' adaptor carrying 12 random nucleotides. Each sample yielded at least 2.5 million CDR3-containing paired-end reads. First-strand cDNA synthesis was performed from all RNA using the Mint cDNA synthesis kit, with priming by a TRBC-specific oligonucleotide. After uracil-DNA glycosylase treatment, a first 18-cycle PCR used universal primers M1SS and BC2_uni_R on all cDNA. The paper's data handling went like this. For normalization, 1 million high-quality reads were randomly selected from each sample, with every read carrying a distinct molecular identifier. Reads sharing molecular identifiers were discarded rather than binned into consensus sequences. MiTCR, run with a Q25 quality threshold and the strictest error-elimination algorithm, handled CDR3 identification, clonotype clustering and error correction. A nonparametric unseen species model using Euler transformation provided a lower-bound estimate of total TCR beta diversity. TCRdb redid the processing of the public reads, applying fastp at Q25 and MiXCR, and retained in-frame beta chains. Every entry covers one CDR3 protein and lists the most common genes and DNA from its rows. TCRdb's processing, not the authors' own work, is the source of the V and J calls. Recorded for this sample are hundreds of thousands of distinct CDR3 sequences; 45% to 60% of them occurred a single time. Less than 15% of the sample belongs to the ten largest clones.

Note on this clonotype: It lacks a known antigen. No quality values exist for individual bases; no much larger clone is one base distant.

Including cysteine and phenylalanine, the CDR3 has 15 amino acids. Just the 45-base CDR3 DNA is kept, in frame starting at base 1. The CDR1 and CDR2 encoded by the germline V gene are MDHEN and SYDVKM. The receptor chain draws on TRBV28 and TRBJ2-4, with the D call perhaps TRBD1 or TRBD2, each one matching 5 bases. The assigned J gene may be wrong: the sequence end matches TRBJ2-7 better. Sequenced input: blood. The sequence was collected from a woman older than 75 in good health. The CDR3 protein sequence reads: CASILAGDGAYEQYF. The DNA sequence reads TGTGCCAGCATCCTAGCCGGGGACGGAGCCTACGAGCAGTACTTC.